These 31 T cell receptor beta chains were sequenced from one sample in a study of cytomegalovirus exposure and HLA in healthy donors. It was with 60 Vbeta and 13 Jbeta primers that the PCR ran. Sequencing was performed with immunoSEQ multiplex PCR; in TCRdb, only in-frame clones are kept and a portion is missing. The table has fewer than 200,000 clones, 82% seen once. Input material: PBMCs. The receptor set was obtained from a man aged 45-60 years in good health and CMV-seropositive.

The rearrangement joins TRBV5-6 to TRBJ2-2; maybe TRBD1 (6 bases). Germline lookup yields CDR1 SGHDT and CDR2 YYEEEE. Trimming took off 0 bases at V and 4 bases at J, with 16 bases between the two ends. The CDR3 loop spans 17 amino acids. This CDR3 is CASSLGREQGSTGELFF. CDR3 DNA: TGTGCCAGCAGCTTGGGGCGCGAACAGGGTTCCACCGGGGAGCTGTTTTTT.

This clone was seen only a few times. This chain joins TRBV5-1 and TRBJ2-5, with D hard to call. The end of the DNA fits TRBJ2-7 better, so the J call may be wrong. There are 11 residues in the CDR3. Germline V CDR1 and CDR2: SGHRS, YFSETQ. This CDR3 reads CASRETYEQYF. The CDR3 DNA reads as TGCGCCAGCAGGGAGACCTACGAGCAGTACTTC.

This clone was seen a handful of times. The chain couples TRBV28 to TRBJ1-5, with 12 positions matching TRBD1. With V trimmed by 7 bases and J by 2 bases, 3 bases remained unmatched. The CDR3 runs 15 residues. Germline CDR1 MDHEN, CDR2 SYDVKM. The CDR3 DNA is TGTGCCAGCACCGGGACAGGGGGCCGCAATCAGCCCCAGCATTTT. Protein product: CASTGTGGRNQPQHF. The full variable domain, completed using reference TRBV28 and TRBJ1-5, is DVKVTQSSRYLVKRTGEKVFLECVQDMDHENMFWYRQDPGLGLRLIYFSYDVKMKEKGDIPEGYSVSREKKERFSLILESASTNQTSMYLCASTGTGGRNQPQHFGDGTRLSIL.

This sequence joins TRBV9 and TRBJ2-5; 8 bases are shared with TRBD1. Per the germline V gene, CDR1 is SGDLS and CDR2 is YYNGEE. V was clipped by 1 base and J by 2 bases; unmatched bases: 7. The CDR3 extends over 16 amino acids. The CDR3 sequence: CASSVSGTGVQETQYF. The CDR3 bases are TGTGCCAGCAGCGTATCCGGGACAGGAGTTCAAGAGACCCAGTACTTC.

The CDR3 region is CASSSGQGVKYF. The CDR3 nucleotides are TGTGCCAGCAGCTCAGGACAGGGGGTAAAGTACTTC. V usage is TRBV7-9 and J usage is TRBJ2-7; 10 nucleotides line up with TRBD1. Germline CDR1 SEHNR, CDR2 FQNEAQ (reference sequence). The CDR3 sequence is 12 residues long. V trimming: 4 bases; J trimming: 11 bases; junction bases outside the gene matches: 5. Combining the CDR3 with reference TRBV7-9 and TRBJ2-7 gives the whole variable domain DTGVSQNPRHKITKRGQNVTFRCDPISEHNRLYWYRQTLGQGPEFLTYFQNEAQLEKSRLLSDRFSAERPKGSFSTLEIQRTEQGDSAMYLCASSSGQGVKYFGPGTRLTVT.

The chain joins TRBV6-5 to TRBJ1-2; 10 nucleotides agree with TRBD1. The CDR3 loop spans 15 amino acids. Germline loops: CDR1 MNHEY, CDR2 SVGAGI. Losses at the gene ends were 6 bases for V and 3 bases for J; bases not matched to a gene: 7. The CDR3 DNA reads as TGTGCCAGCAGGATCAGACAGGGGGCAGACTATGGCTACACCTTC. It encodes CASRIRQGADYGYTF.

This chain joins TRBV28 and TRBJ1-2; D unclear. The CDR3 is made up of 14 amino acids. CDR1 and CDR2 (germline): MDHEN, SYDVKM. Trimming stripped 8 bases from V and 9 bases from J, with 22 bases between. The CDR3 loop is CASPTTGIFLSYTF. The CDR3 DNA follows: TGTGCCAGCCCCACCACCGGGATCTTCCTGAGCTACACCTTC.

The chain employs TRBV7-3 and TRBJ1-5, with unresolved D. Germline values: CDR1 SGHTA, CDR2 FQGTGA. The ends were cut back, 5 bases at V and 0 bases at J, with 5 bases in the middle. This CDR3 spans 13 amino acids. DNA for the CDR3: TGTGCCAGCAGCGCAGGTAGCAATCAGCCCCAGCATTTT. Amino acid sequence: CASSAGSNQPQHF.

The chain employs TRBV10-3 and TRBJ2-5, with 7 bases matching TRBD1. The CDR3 contains 14 residues. Looked up from germline, CDR1 is ENHRY and CDR2 is SYGVKD. Trimming removed 10 bases from V and 0 bases from J; junction bases left unmatched: 8. DNA of the CDR3: TGTGCCACAACTCCCGGGACAGACCAAGAGACCCAGTACTTC. Its protein is CATTPGTDQETQYF.

This chain connects TRBV19 to TRBJ2-7, with a weak D call TRBD1 (5 bases). Germline V gene data show CDR1 as LNHDA and CDR2 as SQIVND (reference sequence). V was pared by 5 bases and J by 3 bases, with 14 bases between. The CDR3 is made up of 14 amino acids. The CDR3 sequence is CASSPGHLVYEQYF. CDR3 bases: TGTGCCAGTAGTCCTGGACACCTTGTCTACGAGCAGTACTTC.

The chain recombines TRBV7-2 with TRBJ2-7; D perhaps matches TRBD1 (6 bases). Trimming took off 6 bases at V and 2 bases at J, with 11 bases between the two ends. The CDR3 is 13 residues long. Germline CDR1 reads SGHTA; CDR2 reads FQGNSA. CDR3 sequence reads: CASRETGAYEQYF. DNA for the CDR3: TGTGCCAGCAGAGAGACAGGAGCCTACGAGCAGTACTTC.

The chain links TRBV5-1 to TRBJ2-7, with 7 bases lining up with TRBD1. CDR3 length: 15 amino acids. Germline CDR1 reads SGHRS; CDR2 reads YFSETQ. V trimming: 0 bases; J trimming: 5 bases; junction bases outside the gene matches: 8. CDR3 protein: CASSLVTGTLNEQYF. The CDR3 nucleotides read TGCGCCAGCAGCTTGGTGACAGGGACCTTGAACGAGCAGTACTTC.

With regard to this clone: One end of the junction does not line up with germline, which may come from a read error. The CDR3: CATSRTGTTNTGELFF. Written as DNA, the CDR3 is TGTGCCACCAGTCGGACCGGGACAACGAACACCGGGGAGCTGTTTTTT. The chain has TRBV10-3 and TRBJ2-2, with D perhaps matching TRBD1 (6 bases). This CDR3 region has 16 residues. Germline V gene lookup returns CDR1 ENHRY and CDR2 SYGVKD.

The V call is TRBV5-1, the J call TRBJ1-4; a weak D match, TRBD1 (5 bases). The V end was cut by 4 bases, the J end by 0 bases, with 10 bases between. Looked up from germline, CDR1 is SGHRS and CDR2 is YFSETQ. CDR3 length equals 15 residues. CDR3 DNA sequence: TGCGCCAGCAGCCAGGGCGGTGCAACTAATGAAAAACTGTTTTTT. This translates into CASSQGGATNEKLFF.

The chain combines TRBV7-3 with TRBJ2-3; 12 nucleotides agree with TRBD2. Trimming took 5 bases from V and 7 from J; bases not matched to a gene: 7. In germline, CDR1 is SGHTA, CDR2 FQGTGA. This CDR3 region has 15 residues. CDR3 DNA: TGTGCCAGCAGCCGGACTAGCGGGGCGGGAAATACGCAGTATTTT. It encodes CASSRTSGAGNTQYF. The variable domain in full, with the rest retrieved from reference TRBV7-3 and TRBJ2-3, is GAGVSQTPSNKVTEKGKYVELRCDPISGHTALYWYRQSLGQGPEFLIYFQGTGAADDSGLPNDRFFAVRPEGSVSTLKIQRTERGDSAVYLCASSRTSGAGNTQYFGPGTRLTVL.

The rearrangement links TRBV28 to TRBJ1-1; a weak D match, TRBD1 (5 bases). The CDR3 totals 15 residues. From germline, CDR1 is MDHEN and CDR2 SYDVKM. V was trimmed by 6 bases and J by 1 base, leaving 15 bases between them. The CDR3 DNA sequence: TGTGCCAGCAGCCGGGGGGATTTCTCGAACACTGAAGCTTTCTTT. Translating it yields CASSRGDFSNTEAFF.

The V gene is TRBV7-9, the J gene TRBJ2-7; D possibly corresponds to TRBD2 (6 bases). This CDR3 region has 14 residues. CDR1 is SEHNR and CDR2 is FQNEAQ in the germline V gene (reference sequence). V was shortened by 5 bases and J by 4 bases, with 15 bases between the two germline ends. In DNA form, the CDR3 reads TGTGCCAGCAGCCCCGGATGGCGGGGTTACGAGCAGTACTTC. This encodes CASSPGWRGYEQYF.

This rearrangement joins TRBV19 to TRBJ2-7; D is ambiguous. Germline-derived CDR1 and CDR2 are LNHDA and SQIVND (reference sequence). The ends were cut back, 1 base at V and 2 bases at J, with 12 bases in the middle. The CDR3 has 15 amino acids. The CDR3 DNA follows: TGTGCCAGTAGTATAGCGACTGCATCTACCTACGAGCAGTACTTC. This sequence encodes CASSIATASTYEQYF. Full variable domain (outside the CDR3, taken from reference TRBV19 and TRBJ2-7): DGGITQSPKYLFRKEGQNVTLSCEQNLNHDAMYWYRQDPGQGLRLIYYSQIVNDFQKGDIAEGYSVSREKKESFPLTVTSAQKNPTAFYLCASSIATASTYEQYFGPGTRLTVT.

The rearrangement uses TRBV9 and TRBJ2-1, with 13 bases matching TRBD2. This CDR3 spans 18 amino acids. Germline V gene lookup returns CDR1 SGDLS and CDR2 YYNGEE. The V gene end was trimmed by 0 bases and the J gene end by 4 bases; junction bases not matched to a gene: 7. The CDR3 region has the DNA TGTGCCAGCAGCGTAGGTCTCAGGACTAGCGGGAGATACAATGAGCAGTTCTTC. This sequence encodes CASSVGLRTSGRYNEQFF. Based on the CDR3 plus reference TRBV9 and TRBJ2-1, the full variable domain is DSGVTQTPKHLITATGQRVTLRCSPRSGDLSVYWYQQSLDQGLQFLIQYYNGEERAKGNILERFSAQQFPDLHSELNLSSLELGDSALYFCASSVGLRTSGRYNEQFFGPGTRLTVL.

The chain employs TRBV11-2 and TRBJ2-1; no reliable D call. The V end was cut by 4 bases, the J end by 6 bases, with 16 bases between. Looked up from germline, CDR1 is SGHAT and CDR2 is FQNNGV. This CDR3 contains 15 residues. The CDR3 protein is CASSSIPTRSNEQFF. Here the CDR3 DNA reads TGTGCCAGCAGCTCAATACCGACACGCAGCAATGAGCAGTTCTTC.

The V gene is TRBV4-3, the J gene TRBJ2-5; 11 positions agree with TRBD2. The J call may be mistaken, given a closer DNA end match to TRBJ2-7. The CDR3 has 16 amino acids. Germline lookup yields CDR1 LGHNA and CDR2 YSLEER. The CDR3 loop reads CASSPTRSGGAHEQYF. The CDR3 nucleotides are TGCGCCAGCAGCCCGACCCGTAGCGGGGGGGCCCACGAGCAGTACTTC.

The gene calls are TRBV6-1 and TRBJ2-6, with D perhaps TRBD2 (6 bases). The CDR3 has 15 amino acids. V was cut by 7 bases and J by 2 bases, with 12 bases left in between. Looked up from germline, CDR1 is MNHNS and CDR2 is SASEGT. This CDR3 is CASTIGGAGANVLTF. In DNA form, the CDR3 reads TGTGCCAGCACCATTGGCGGGGCTGGGGCCAACGTCCTGACTTTC.

The V gene is TRBV28, the J gene TRBJ1-5; no clear D. CDR3 length: 13 amino acids. CDR1 is MDHEN and CDR2 is SYDVKM in the germline V gene. V lost 5 bases, J lost 2 bases, and 7 bases lay in between. This chain's CDR3 is CASSPTGNQPQHF. The CDR3 bases are TGTGCCAGCAGTCCCACGGGCAATCAGCCCCAGCATTTT.

The gene calls are TRBV30 and TRBJ1-3, with a tentative D call TRBD1 (5 bases). The V end lost 0 bases, the J end lost 4 bases, and 22 bases lay between the germline ends. This CDR3 comprises 18 residues. From germline, CDR1 is GTSNPN and CDR2 SVGIG (reference sequence). The CDR3 nucleotides are TGTGCCTGGAGTGTTTCCCTTATGACAGACAGATTAGGAAACACCATATATTTT. The encoded protein is CAWSVSLMTDRLGNTIYF.

The chain combines TRBV4-1 with TRBJ1-6; 8 positions agree with TRBD1. The trim removed 0 bases at V and 7 bases at J, leaving 2 bases unmatched. The CDR3 runs to 15 residues. Germline V gene sequence: CDR1 MGHRA, CDR2 YSYEKL. Written as DNA, the CDR3 is TGCGCCAGCAGCCAAGATTGGACAGGGAATTCACCCCTCCACTTT. Amino acid sequence: CASSQDWTGNSPLHF.

V usage is TRBV30 and J usage is TRBJ1-1; D might be TRBD1 (5 bases). In germline, CDR1 is GTSNPN, CDR2 SVGIG (reference sequence). The V gene lost 1 base and the J gene lost 7 bases, with 7 bases spanning the gap. This CDR3 has 11 residues. The CDR3 region is CAWSAQDEAFF. Here the CDR3 DNA reads TGTGCCTGGAGTGCACAGGATGAAGCTTTCTTT.

The chain links TRBV7-3 to TRBJ1-1; the D gene is possibly TRBD1 (6 bases). The V end lost 4 bases, the J end lost 6 bases, and 15 bases lay between the germline ends. The CDR3 is 14 residues long. Germline CDR1 reads SGHTA; CDR2 reads FQGTGA. The CDR3 sequence is CASSSGQTAAEAFF. Here the CDR3 DNA reads TGTGCCAGCAGCTCCGGACAGACGGCCGCTGAAGCTTTCTTT.

This clone was counted once. This rearrangement joins TRBV9 to TRBJ2-3; TRBD2 matches 9 bases. This CDR3 spans 15 amino acids. CDR1 SGDLS and CDR2 YYNGEE come from the germline V gene. Losses at the gene ends were 6 bases for V and 1 base for J; bases not matched to a gene: 6. Here the CDR3 reads CASKAGGPGTDTQYF. The CDR3 DNA sequence: TGTGCCAGCAAGGCGGGGGGGCCAGGCACAGATACGCAGTATTTT.

The rearrangement links TRBV18 to TRBJ1-4; TRBD1 aligns across 7 bases. Per germline, CDR1 KGHSH and CDR2 LQKENI. CDR3 length equals 14 residues. The ends lost 3 bases at V and 7 bases at J; junction bases unmatched: 5. CDR3 protein: CASSPRGMVEKLFF. Here the CDR3 DNA reads TGTGCCAGCTCACCCAGGGGGATGGTTGAAAAACTGTTTTTT.

V and J are TRBV4-3 and TRBJ1-4, with D unclear. CDR3 length equals 13 residues. Per the germline V gene, CDR1 is LGHNA and CDR2 is YSLEER. V dropped 7 bases and J dropped 4 bases, with 10 bases sitting between them. CDR3 in amino acids: CASTLQFNEKLFF. DNA of the CDR3: TGCGCCAGCACCTTACAGTTTAATGAAAAACTGTTTTTT.

The chain employs TRBV7-2 and TRBJ2-5; D possibly corresponds to TRBD1 (5 bases). Trimming removed 2 bases at V and 4 bases at J, with 8 bases between. CDR1 is SGHTA and CDR2 is FQGNSA in the germline V gene. The CDR3 extends over 13 amino acids. DNA for the CDR3: TGTGCCAGCAGCTTATTGGGGCGAGAGACCCAGTACTTC. This encodes CASSLLGRETQYF. Looking up the rest from reference TRBV7-2 and TRBJ2-5 gives the full variable domain: GAGVSQSPSNKVTEKGKDVELRCDPISGHTALYWYRQSLGQGLEFLIYFQGNSAPDKSGLPSDRFSAERTGGSVSTLTIQRTQQEDSAVYLCASSLLGRETQYFGPGTRLLVL.